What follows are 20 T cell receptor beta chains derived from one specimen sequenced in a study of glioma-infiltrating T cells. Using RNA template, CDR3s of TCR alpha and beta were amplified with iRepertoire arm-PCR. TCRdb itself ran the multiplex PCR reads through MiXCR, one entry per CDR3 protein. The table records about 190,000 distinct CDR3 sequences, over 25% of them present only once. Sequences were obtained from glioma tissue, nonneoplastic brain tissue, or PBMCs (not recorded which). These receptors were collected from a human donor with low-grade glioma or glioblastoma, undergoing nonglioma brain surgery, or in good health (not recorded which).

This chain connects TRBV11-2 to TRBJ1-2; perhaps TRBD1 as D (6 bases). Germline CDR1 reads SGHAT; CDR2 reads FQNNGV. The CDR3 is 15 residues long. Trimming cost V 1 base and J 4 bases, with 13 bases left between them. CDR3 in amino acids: CASSLGARGPYGYTF. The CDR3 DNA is TGTGCCAGCAGCTTAGGGGCCAGGGGTCCCTATGGCTACACCTTC.

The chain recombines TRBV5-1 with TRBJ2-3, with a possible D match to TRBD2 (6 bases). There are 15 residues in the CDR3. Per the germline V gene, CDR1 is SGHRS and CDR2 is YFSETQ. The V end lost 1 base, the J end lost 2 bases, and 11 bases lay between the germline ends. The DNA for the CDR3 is TGCGCCAGCAGCTTGTCTAGCGAATACACAGATACGCAGTATTTT. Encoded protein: CASSLSSEYTDTQYF.

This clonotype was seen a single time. CDR3 residues: CSAPDRGRDYEQFF. In nucleotides, the CDR3 is TGCAGTGCTCCGGACAGGGGGCGCGACTATGAGCAGTTCTTC. The genes are TRBV20-1 and TRBJ2-7; 11 bases match TRBD1. The J call may be mistaken, given a closer DNA end match to TRBJ2-1. From germline, CDR1 is DFQATT and CDR2 SNEGSKA (reference sequence). The CDR3 extends over 14 amino acids.

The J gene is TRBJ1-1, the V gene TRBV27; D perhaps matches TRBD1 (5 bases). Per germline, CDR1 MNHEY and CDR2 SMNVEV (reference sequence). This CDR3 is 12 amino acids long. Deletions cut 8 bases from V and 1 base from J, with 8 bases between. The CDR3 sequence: CASWTRNTEAFF. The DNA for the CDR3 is TGTGCCAGCTGGACAAGGAACACTGAAGCTTTCTTT.

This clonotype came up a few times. CDR3 region: CASRRASRGGTEAFF. The CDR3 nucleotides are TGTGCCAGTAGAAGGGCATCTCGAGGGGGCACTGAAGCTTTCTTT. The chain joins TRBV19 to TRBJ1-1, with a possible D match to TRBD1 (6 bases). There are 15 residues in the CDR3. The ends were cut back, 6 bases at V and 4 bases at J, with 18 bases in the middle. Germline lookup yields CDR1 LNHDA and CDR2 SQIVND (reference sequence).

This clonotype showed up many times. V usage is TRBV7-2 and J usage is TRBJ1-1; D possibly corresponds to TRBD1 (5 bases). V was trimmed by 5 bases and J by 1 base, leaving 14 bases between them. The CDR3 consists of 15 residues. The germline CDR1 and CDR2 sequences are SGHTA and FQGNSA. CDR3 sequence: CASSPRGRANTEAFF. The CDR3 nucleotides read TGTGCCAGCAGCCCCCGGGGACGGGCGAACACTGAAGCTTTCTTT.

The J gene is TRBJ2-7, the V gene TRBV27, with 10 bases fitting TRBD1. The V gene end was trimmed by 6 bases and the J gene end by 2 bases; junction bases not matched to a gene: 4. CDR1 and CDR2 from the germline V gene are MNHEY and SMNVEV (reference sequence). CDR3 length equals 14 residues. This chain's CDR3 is CASRPGQGTYEQYF. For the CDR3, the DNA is TGTGCCAGCAGACCGGGACAGGGGACCTACGAGCAGTACTTC.

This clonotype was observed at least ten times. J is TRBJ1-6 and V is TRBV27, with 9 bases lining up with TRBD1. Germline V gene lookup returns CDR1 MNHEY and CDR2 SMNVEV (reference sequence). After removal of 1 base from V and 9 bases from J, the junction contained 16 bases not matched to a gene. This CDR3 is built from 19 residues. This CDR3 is CASSLYSRPGQGLISPLHF. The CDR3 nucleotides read TGTGCCAGCAGTTTATATTCCAGGCCGGGACAGGGTTTAATTTCACCCCTCCACTTT.

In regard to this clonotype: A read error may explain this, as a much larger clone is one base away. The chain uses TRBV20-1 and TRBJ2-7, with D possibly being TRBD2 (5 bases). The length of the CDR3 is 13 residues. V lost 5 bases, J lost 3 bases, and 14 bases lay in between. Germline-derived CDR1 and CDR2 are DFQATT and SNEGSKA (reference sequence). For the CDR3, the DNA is TGCAGTGCTTCTGGAGGTTTCTGCTACGAGCAGTACTTC. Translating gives CSASGGFCYEQYF.

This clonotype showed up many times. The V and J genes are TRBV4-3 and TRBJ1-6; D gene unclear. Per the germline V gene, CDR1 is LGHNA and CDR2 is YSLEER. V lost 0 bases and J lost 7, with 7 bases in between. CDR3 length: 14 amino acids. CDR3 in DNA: TGCGCCAGCAGCCAAGATCCCGTAAATTCACCCCTCCACTTT. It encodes CASSQDPVNSPLHF.

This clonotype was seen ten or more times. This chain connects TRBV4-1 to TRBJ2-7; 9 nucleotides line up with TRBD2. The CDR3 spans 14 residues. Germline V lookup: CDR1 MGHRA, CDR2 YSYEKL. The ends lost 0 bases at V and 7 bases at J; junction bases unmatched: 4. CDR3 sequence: CASSQEEREEEQYF. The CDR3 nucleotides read TGCGCCAGCAGCCAAGAAGAGCGGGAGGAGGAGCAGTACTTC.

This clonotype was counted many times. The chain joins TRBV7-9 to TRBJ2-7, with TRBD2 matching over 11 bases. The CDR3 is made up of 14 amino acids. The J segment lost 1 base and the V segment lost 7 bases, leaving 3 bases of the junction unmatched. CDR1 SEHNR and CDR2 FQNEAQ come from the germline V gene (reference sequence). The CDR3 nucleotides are TGTGCCAGCACCGGGACTAGCGGATCCTACGAGCAGTACTTC. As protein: CASTGTSGSYEQYF.

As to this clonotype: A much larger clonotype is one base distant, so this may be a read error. CDR3 DNA: TGTGCCAGCAGCTTAGTAGAATACGTCGGGGGGCTGTTTTTT. It specifies CASSLVEYVGGLFF. The rearrangement links TRBV7-2 to TRBJ2-2, with D perhaps matching TRBD2 (6 bases). The CDR3 is 14 residues long. Looked up from germline, CDR1 is SGHTA and CDR2 is FQGNSA.

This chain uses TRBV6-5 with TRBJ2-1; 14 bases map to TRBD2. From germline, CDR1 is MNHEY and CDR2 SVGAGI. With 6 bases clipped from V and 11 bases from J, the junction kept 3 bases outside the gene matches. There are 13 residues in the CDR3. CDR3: CASRGLAGDKQFF. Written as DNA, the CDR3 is TGTGCCAGCAGGGGACTAGCGGGAGATAAGCAGTTCTTC.

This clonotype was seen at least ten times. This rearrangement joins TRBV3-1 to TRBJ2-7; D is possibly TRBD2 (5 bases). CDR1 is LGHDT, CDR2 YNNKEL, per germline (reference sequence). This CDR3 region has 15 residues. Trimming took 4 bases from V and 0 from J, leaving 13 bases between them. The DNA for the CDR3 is TGTGCCAGCAGCCGGCAGGAGGTCCGCTCCTACGAGCAGTACTTC. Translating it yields CASSRQEVRSYEQYF.

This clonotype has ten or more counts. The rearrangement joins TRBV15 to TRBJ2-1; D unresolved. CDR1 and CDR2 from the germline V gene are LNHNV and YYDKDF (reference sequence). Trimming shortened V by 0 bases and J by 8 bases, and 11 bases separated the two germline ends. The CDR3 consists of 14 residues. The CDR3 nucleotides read TGTGCCACCAGCAGAGATCTCCTACCACATGAGCAGTTCTTC. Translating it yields CATSRDLLPHEQFF.

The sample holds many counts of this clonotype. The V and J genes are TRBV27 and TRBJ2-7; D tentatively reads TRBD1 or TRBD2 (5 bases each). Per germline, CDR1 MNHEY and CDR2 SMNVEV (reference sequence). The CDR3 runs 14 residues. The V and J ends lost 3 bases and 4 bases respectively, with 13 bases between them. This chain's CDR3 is CASSFRGYRYEQYF. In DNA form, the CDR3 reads TGTGCCAGCAGTTTCAGAGGGTACAGGTACGAGCAGTACTTC.

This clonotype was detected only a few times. This chain's CDR3 is CASSLPVGTEAFF. CDR3 nucleotides: TGTGCCAGTAGTCTCCCGGTGGGCACTGAAGCTTTCTTT. The J gene is TRBJ1-1, the V gene TRBV19; D unresolved. Trimming stripped 5 bases from V and 4 bases from J, with 11 bases between. The CDR3 loop spans 13 amino acids. Germline V lookup: CDR1 LNHDA, CDR2 SQIVND (reference sequence).

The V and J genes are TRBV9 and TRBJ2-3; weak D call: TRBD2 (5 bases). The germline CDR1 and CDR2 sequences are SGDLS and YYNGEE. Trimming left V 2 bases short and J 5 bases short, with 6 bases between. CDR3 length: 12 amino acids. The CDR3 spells CASSVEEDTQYF. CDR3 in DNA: TGTGCCAGCAGCGTGGAGGAAGATACGCAGTATTTT.

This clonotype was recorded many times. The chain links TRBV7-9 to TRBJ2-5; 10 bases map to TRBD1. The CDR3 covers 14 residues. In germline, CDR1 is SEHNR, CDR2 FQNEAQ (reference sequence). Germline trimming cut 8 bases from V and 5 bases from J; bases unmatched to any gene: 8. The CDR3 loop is CASERDRGGETQYF. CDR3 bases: TGTGCCAGCGAAAGGGACAGGGGTGGGGAGACCCAGTACTTC. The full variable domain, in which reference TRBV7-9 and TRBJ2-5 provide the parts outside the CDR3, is DTGVSQNPRHKITKRGQNVTFRCDPISEHNRLYWYRQTLGQGPEFLTYFQNEAQLEKSRLLSDRFSAERPKGSFSTLEIQRTEQGDSAMYLCASERDRGGETQYFGPGTRLLVL.